Listed below are T cell receptor beta chains from one sample, sequenced in a study of regulatory T cells in long-lasting Graves disease. TCRdb fed the multiplex PCR reads into MiXCR, producing one record per CDR3 protein. This table holds 450,000 to 600,000 distinct CDR3 sequences, 15% to 20% found once. This same sample was also part of a study on T cells in Graves' hyperthyroidism and ophthalmopathy.

Sequenced here: peripheral blood mononuclear cells (PBMCs), sampled at new diagnosis, from a patient treated with antithyroid drugs. These receptors all stem from a man aged 35-49 years with Graves disease. The CDR3 runs from the conserved cysteine through the conserved F or W. A D gene is named only where the DNA matches it firmly. Size is omitted from some rows. Given values are once, few, many or a class for expanded clones.

J gene: TRBJ2-5; V gene: TRBV4-1; clone size: -; D gene: -; CDR3 DNA: TGCGCCAGCAGCCAAGAGACGACGATCGCGACCCAGTACTTC; CDR3 protein: CASSQETTIATQYF
J gene: TRBJ1-2; V gene: TRBV6-1; clone size: -; D gene: -; CDR3 DNA: TGTGCCAGCACACCCCCGGGGAACTATGGCTACACCTTC; CDR3 protein: CASTPPGNYGYTF
J gene: TRBJ2-7; V gene: TRBV24-1; clone size: many; D gene: -; CDR3 DNA: TGTGCCACCAGTGATTCCAGGGCCGTGCAGTACTTC; CDR3 protein: CATSDSRAVQYF
J gene: TRBJ2-3; V gene: TRBV29-1; clone size: many; D gene: TRBD2; CDR3 DNA: TGCAGCGTTAGGGGCCGACTAGCGGACCCAGATACGCAGTATTTT; CDR3 protein: CSVRGRLADPDTQYF
J gene: TRBJ2-3; V gene: TRBV29-1; clone size: few; D gene: -; CDR3 DNA: TGCAGCGCAGGGGATCAGGGTCGCACAGATACGCAGTATTTT; CDR3 protein: CSAGDQGRTDTQYF
J gene: TRBJ2-3; V gene: TRBV3-1; clone size: many; D gene: -; CDR3 DNA: TGTGCCAGCAGCCAAGAGACTCAGCTCGTGAATACGCAGTATTTT; CDR3 protein: CASSQETQLVNTQYF
J gene: TRBJ1-1; V gene: TRBV10-2; clone size: few; D gene: -; CDR3 DNA: TGCGCCAGCAGCGGACCAGACACTGAAGCTTTCTTT; CDR3 protein: CASSGPDTEAFF
J gene: TRBJ2-3; V gene: TRBV29-1; clone size: many; D gene: TRBD1; CDR3 DNA: TGCAGCGTTGAAGGTAACAGGGGCATGAATACGCAGTATTTT; CDR3 protein: CSVEGNRGMNTQYF
J gene: TRBJ2-4; V gene: TRBV2; clone size: few; D gene: -; CDR3 DNA: TGTGCCAGCAGGGCCTTTGCGGGGGCCAAAAACATTCAGTACTTC; CDR3 protein: CASRAFAGAKNIQYF
J gene: TRBJ1-1; V gene: TRBV5-1; clone size: once; D gene: -; CDR3 DNA: TGCGCCAGCAGTTGGGAGGGTGGCACTGAAGCTTTCTTT; CDR3 protein: CASSWEGGTEAFF
J gene: TRBJ2-1; V gene: TRBV7-8; clone size: -; D gene: TRBD2; CDR3 DNA: TGTGCCAGCAGCTTTCGCCGGGGGGATGTTTTTAGGGATGAGCAGTTCTTC; CDR3 protein: CASSFRRGDVFRDEQFF
J gene: TRBJ2-5; V gene: TRBV19; clone size: few; D gene: TRBD1; CDR3 DNA: TGTGCCAGTAGCCTATGGGTTGAGCAAACAGGGGGACGGGAAGAGACCCAGTACTTC; CDR3 protein: CASSLWVEQTGGREETQYF
J gene: TRBJ2-4; V gene: TRBV28; clone size: -; D gene: -; CDR3 DNA: TGTGCCAGCAGTTTAAATAGGGCCGGGGGGCGGGGCATTCAGTACTTC; CDR3 protein: CASSLNRAGGRGIQYF
J gene: TRBJ2-3; V gene: TRBV5-1; clone size: -; D gene: TRBD2; CDR3 DNA: TGTGCCGGCAGCTTGGCAACTGAGGGAGGGCCTATACCAGATACGCAGTATTTT; CDR3 protein: CAGSLATEGGPIPDTQYF
J gene: TRBJ2-7; V gene: TRBV5-1; clone size: many; D gene: TRBD2; CDR3 DNA: TGCGCCAGCAGCTTGACTAGCGGGGAAACCTACGAGCAGTACTTC; CDR3 protein: CASSLTSGETYEQYF
J gene: TRBJ2-1; V gene: TRBV27; clone size: -; D gene: -; CDR3 DNA: TGTGCCAGCAGTTTAGGGGGGCGGGAGCAGTTCTTC; CDR3 protein: CASSLGGREQFF
J gene: TRBJ2-6; V gene: TRBV19; clone size: -; D gene: -; CDR3 DNA: TGTGCCAGTATTAACCCCTGGCTGGGGGAGTCGCCTGGGGCCAACGTCCTGACTTTC; CDR3 protein: CASINPWLGESPGANVLTF
J gene: TRBJ2-7; V gene: TRBV27; clone size: many; D gene: TRBD1; CDR3 DNA: TGTGCCAGCGGGACAGGGTCCGCCTACGAGCAGTACTTC; CDR3 protein: CASGTGSAYEQYF
J gene: TRBJ2-7; V gene: TRBV20-1; clone size: -; D gene: TRBD1; CDR3 DNA: TGCAGTGCTAGGGGGCCCGGGACAGGGGAAATAGGCGAGCAGTACTTC; CDR3 protein: CSARGPGTGEIGEQYF
J gene: TRBJ1-5; V gene: TRBV18; clone size: many; D gene: -; CDR3 DNA: TGTGCCAGCTCACCGGGGGTCGATCAGCCCCAGCATTTT; CDR3 protein: CASSPGVDQPQHF
J gene: TRBJ2-5; V gene: TRBV28; clone size: many; D gene: TRBD1; CDR3 DNA: TGTGCCAGCAGGGTTCGGGACAGGGCCCAAGAGACCCAGTACTTC; CDR3 protein: CASRVRDRAQETQYF
J gene: TRBJ1-6; V gene: TRBV10-3; clone size: many; D gene: -; CDR3 DNA: TGTGCCATCACTCCCAGTCTCAATTCACCCCTCCACTTT; CDR3 protein: CAITPSLNSPLHF
J gene: TRBJ2-5; V gene: TRBV20-1; clone size: many; D gene: TRBD2; CDR3 DNA: TGCAGTGCTAGGGTGGAGAGCGGGAGGGCCGAAGAGACCCAGTACTTC; CDR3 protein: CSARVESGRAEETQYF
J gene: TRBJ2-2; V gene: TRBV6-1; clone size: many; D gene: TRBD1; CDR3 DNA: TGTGCCAGCAGTGGGACAGGGGTATCCGGGGAGCTGTTTTTT; CDR3 protein: CASSGTGVSGELFF
J gene: TRBJ2-1; V gene: TRBV11-1; clone size: many; D gene: -; CDR3 DNA: TGTGCCAGCAGTAAGGCCGGGGGATGGTACAATGAGCAGTTCTTC; CDR3 protein: CASSKAGGWYNEQFF
J gene: TRBJ2-7; V gene: TRBV28; clone size: -; D gene: TRBD1; CDR3 DNA: TGTGCCAGCAGTGTCACAGGGGGTGGCTCCTACGAGCAGTACTTC; CDR3 protein: CASSVTGGGSYEQYF
J gene: TRBJ2-6; V gene: TRBV27; clone size: few; D gene: -; CDR3 DNA: TGTGCCAGCAGTTTCCTTCCGTCTGGGGCCAACGTCCTGACTTTC; CDR3 protein: CASSFLPSGANVLTF
J gene: TRBJ2-3; V gene: TRBV28; clone size: many; D gene: TRBD1; CDR3 DNA: TGTGCCAGCAGTTTACCCGGGACAGGGGTCTTAAGTACAGATACGCAGTATTTT; CDR3 protein: CASSLPGTGVLSTDTQYF
J gene: TRBJ2-7; V gene: TRBV2; clone size: -; D gene: -; CDR3 DNA: TGTGCCAGCAGTGAAGCGCTTGTGGACTCCTACGAGCAGTACTTC; CDR3 protein: CASSEALVDSYEQYF
J gene: TRBJ2-2; V gene: TRBV28; clone size: many; D gene: -; CDR3 DNA: TGTGCCAGCAGCGGACCGAACACCGGGGAGCTGTTTTTT; CDR3 protein: CASSGPNTGELFF
J gene: TRBJ2-2; V gene: TRBV20-1; clone size: few; D gene: -; CDR3 DNA: TGCAGTGCTAGACCGAGACTACACACCGGGGAGCTGTTTTTT; CDR3 protein: CSARPRLHTGELFF
J gene: TRBJ2-2; V gene: TRBV27; clone size: few; D gene: -; CDR3 DNA: TGTGCCAGCAGTTTGAGGGGTTGGCGGAACACCGGGGAGCTGTTTTTT; CDR3 protein: CASSLRGWRNTGELFF
J gene: TRBJ1-1; V gene: TRBV12-3/TRBV12-4; clone size: -; D gene: -; CDR3 DNA: TGTGCCAGCAGTCTAAGAGTTCGGAGAGGGACTGAAGCTTTCTTT; CDR3 protein: CASSLRVRRGTEAFF
J gene: TRBJ1-6; V gene: TRBV11-2; clone size: few; D gene: -; CDR3 DNA: TGTGCCAGCACCCAACCCCTCAGGGGCACCTCCTATAATTCACCCCTCCACTTT; CDR3 protein: CASTQPLRGTSYNSPLHF
J gene: TRBJ2-1; V gene: TRBV2; clone size: many; D gene: -; CDR3 DNA: TGTGCCAGCAGTGAAGGGAGTATAGGGGGCAATGAGCAGTTCTTC; CDR3 protein: CASSEGSIGGNEQFF
J gene: TRBJ2-1; V gene: TRBV10-2; clone size: -; D gene: -; CDR3 DNA: TGCGCCAGCAGTGCGACTGGTAATGAGCAGTTCTTC; CDR3 protein: CASSATGNEQFF
J gene: TRBJ2-1; V gene: TRBV3-1; clone size: many; D gene: TRBD2; CDR3 DNA: TGTGCCAGCAGCCGAAAAGCCGCAAACCTAGCGGGAGATCGGGATGAGCAGTTCTTC; CDR3 protein: CASSRKAANLAGDRDEQFF
J gene: TRBJ1-1; V gene: TRBV11-2; clone size: many; D gene: -; CDR3 DNA: TGTGCCAGCAGCTTACGAGGTGGCACTGAAGCTTTCTTT; CDR3 protein: CASSLRGGTEAFF
J gene: TRBJ2-2; V gene: TRBV4-2; clone size: few; D gene: -; CDR3 DNA: TGTGCCAGCAGCCAAGATCTACACCGGGAGCTGTTTTTT; CDR3 protein: CASSQDLHRELFF
J gene: TRBJ1-1; V gene: TRBV11-2; clone size: many; D gene: -; CDR3 DNA: TGTGCCAGCAGCTTAGAAAGGGGCACTGAAGCTTTCTTT; CDR3 protein: CASSLERGTEAFF
J gene: TRBJ2-5; V gene: TRBV2; clone size: many; D gene: -; CDR3 DNA: TGTGCCAGCAGCCGGGAGAGAAGTGAGACCCAGTACTTC; CDR3 protein: CASSRERSETQYF
J gene: TRBJ1-4; V gene: TRBV6-2/TRBV6-3; clone size: -; D gene: TRBD1; CDR3 DNA: TGTGCCAGCAGGAGGACAGGGTTTGGAGAAAAACTGTTTTTT; CDR3 protein: CASRRTGFGEKLFF
J gene: TRBJ2-1; V gene: TRBV6-1; clone size: few; D gene: TRBD2; CDR3 DNA: TGTGCCAGCAGTCCACGACTAGCGCGTGAGCAGTTCTTC; CDR3 protein: CASSPRLAREQFF
J gene: TRBJ2-1; V gene: TRBV24-1; clone size: -; D gene: -; CDR3 DNA: TGTGCCACCAGTGGATCTAGCGCCAGCTCCTACAATGAGCAGTTCTTC; CDR3 protein: CATSGSSASSYNEQFF